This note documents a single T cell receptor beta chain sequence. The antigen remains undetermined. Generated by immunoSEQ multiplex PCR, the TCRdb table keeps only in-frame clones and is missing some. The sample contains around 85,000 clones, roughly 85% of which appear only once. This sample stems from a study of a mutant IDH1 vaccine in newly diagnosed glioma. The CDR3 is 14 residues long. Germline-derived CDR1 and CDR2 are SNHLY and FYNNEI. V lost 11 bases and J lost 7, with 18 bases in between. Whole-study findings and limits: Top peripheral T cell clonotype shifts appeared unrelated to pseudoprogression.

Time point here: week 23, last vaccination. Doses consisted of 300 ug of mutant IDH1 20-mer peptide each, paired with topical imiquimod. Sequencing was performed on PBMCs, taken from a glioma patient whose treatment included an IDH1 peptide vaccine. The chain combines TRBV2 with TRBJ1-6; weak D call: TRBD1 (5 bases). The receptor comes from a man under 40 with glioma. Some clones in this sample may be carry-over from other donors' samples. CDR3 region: CAGTSGDGNSPLHF. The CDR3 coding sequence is TGTGCCGGCACGTCGGGGGACGGGAATTCACCCCTCCACTTT.